This T cell receptor beta chain emerged from a study of T cell repertoires in cytomegalovirus infection. Overall study: Public TCR beta signatures were indicative of both CMV infection and a matching HLA type.

CDR3 length: 14 residues. Germline V gene data show CDR1 as SGHAT and CDR2 as FQNNGV. The ends lost 3 bases at V and 4 bases at J; junction bases unmatched: 5. The study, taken as a whole, reports: Carriers of CMV plus the relevant HLA were identified by cumulative public TCR beta family frequency. CMV-specific HLA-C-restricted TCR beta clonotypes dominated the ex vivo response.

This clonotype was seen only a few times. Its antigen remains unknown. Each CDR3 protein is one row after TCRdb ran MiXCR on the reads. Of 300,000 or so distinct CDR3 sequences listed, about 25% are singletons. This clonotype was obtained from a human donor in good health (CMV status not recorded). Some clones in this sample may be carry-over from other donors' samples. The sample was PBMCs. The rearrangement joins TRBV11-2 to TRBJ2-7; TRBD2 aligns across 8 bases. CDR3 sequence: CASSFRTSYYEQYF. The CDR3 DNA reads as TGTGCCAGCAGCTTCCGGACTAGCTATTACGAGCAGTACTTC.